These 2 T cell receptor beta chains were all obtained from the same sample, sequenced in a study of cytomegalovirus exposure and HLA in healthy donors (TCRdb year 2017). The method was the immunoSEQ multiplex PCR assay. For the multiplex PCR, a mixture combining 60 forward primers for TCR Vbeta segments and 13 reverse primers for TCR Jbeta segments was used. TCRdb re-hosts the immuneACCESS table, in-frame sequences only. Its copies lack some clones; in the studies checked, an unresolved V gene accounts for under half of them, and the cause for the rest is not known. Recorded for this sample are just over 200,000 clones; more than 65% of them occurred a single time. About 1.5% of the sample belongs to the ten largest clones. The sequenced sample consisted of PBMCs. Receptors originate from a man aged 50 to 59 in good health and CMV-seronegative.

This rearrangement joins TRBV27 to TRBJ2-2, with 9 bases identical to TRBD1. Per the germline V gene, CDR1 is MNHEY and CDR2 is SMNVEV (reference sequence). This CDR3 region has 15 residues. V shed 5 bases, J shed 5 bases, and the junction held 6 bases outside the gene matches. CDR3 in amino acids: CASSPRDRDTGELFF. CDR3 nucleotides: TGTGCCAGCAGTCCGCGGGACAGGGATACCGGGGAGCTGTTTTTT.

This clone was counted a few times. The rearrangement joins TRBV4-1 to TRBJ2-7; the match to TRBD2 covers 8 bases. CDR1 is MGHRA and CDR2 is YSYEKL in the germline V gene. The CDR3 has 15 amino acids. V lost 1 base to trimming and J lost 2 bases; unmatched junction nucleotides: 4. This CDR3 is CASSQGGLATYEQYF. In DNA form, the CDR3 reads TGCGCCAGCAGCCAAGGAGGACTAGCCACCTACGAGCAGTACTTC.